This T cell receptor (beta chain) was sequenced during a study of T cell changes during pregnancy in multiple sclerosis. Germline values: CDR1 SGHTA, CDR2 FQGNSA. This CDR3 has 13 amino acids. Trimming cost V 2 bases and J 4 bases, with 8 bases left between them. Profiled with immunoSEQ multiplex PCR; TCRdb holds only in-frame clones, not every one. This sample has tens of thousands of clones, with 80% to 95% found just once. The sample here was CD8+ T cells from peripheral blood mononuclear cells, taken in the third trimester of pregnancy. The V gene is TRBV7-2, the J gene TRBJ1-1, with D possibly being TRBD1 (5 bases). The sequence came from a female donor in good health, enrolled as a control in a pregnancy study. CDR3 in amino acids: CASSLQGSTEAFF. Here the CDR3 DNA reads TGTGCCAGCAGCTTACAGGGAAGCACTGAAGCTTTCTTT.